This T cell receptor beta chain was obtained from a study of T cells in localized non-small cell lung cancer. Details on this clone: Its specificity is unknown.

This CDR3 is built from 14 residues. Germline CDR1 reads SGHNT; CDR2 reads YENEEA. With 3 bases clipped from V and 7 bases from J, the junction kept 7 bases outside the gene matches. Sequencing used immunoSEQ multiplex PCR; TCRdb keeps in-frame clones, though not all of them. The sample holds 2,900 or so clones, about 26% seen once. Findings and caveats of the study: Appearance in adjacent lung was seen for a median approximately 60 of the top 100 tumor clones. Sequencing was restricted to one tumor region; therefore, heterogeneity remains possible. Those with higher blood T cell density had longer overall survival. Measurement of T cell clonality placed uninvolved adjacent lung highest, above the level in tumor.

The specimen comprised lung tumor tissue, sampled before any cancer treatment. The origin of this receptor is a female donor older than 55 with stage II squamous cell lung carcinoma. The rearrangement joins TRBV11-3 to TRBJ1-2, with 8 bases lining up with TRBD1. CDR3: CASSLVGDRSGYTF. The CDR3 nucleotides read TGTGCCAGCAGCTTGGTAGGGGACAGGTCTGGCTACACCTTC.